Below, one T cell receptor (beta chain) is given with its context. Given a much more abundant clone one base away, this may be a read error. The data are from a study of patients and donors after allogeneic stem cell transplantation. With 4 bases removed from V and 0 bases from J, the gap between germline ends came to 11 bases. Per germline, CDR1 SGHKS and CDR2 YYEKEE (reference sequence). The CDR3 length is 14 residues. TCRdb reanalysed the RT-PCR reads using MiXCR and keeps one entry per CDR3 protein. The sample has approximately 90,000 distinct CDR3 sequences; approximately 5% are singletons. The TCR sequence derives from a human donor who was either an allogeneic HSCT recipient or a stem cell or donor lymphocyte infusion donor (not recorded which). It is not recorded whose cells these are; they may come from a transplant donor. Sequenced material: blood, either unsorted or a sorted T cell fraction (not recorded which). This chain links TRBV5-5 with TRBJ2-7, with a tentative D call TRBD2 (6 bases). The CDR3 region has the DNA TGTGCCAGCAGCGGAGGGGCTACCTCCTACGAGCAGTACTTC. It specifies CASSGGATSYEQYF. Variable domain in full (rest from reference TRBV5-5 and TRBJ2-7): DAGVTQSPTHLIKTRGQQVTLRCSPISGHKSVSWYQQVLGQGPQFIFQYYEKEERGRGNFPDRFSARQFPNYSSELNVNALLLGDSALYLCASSGGATSYEQYFGPGTRLTVT.